The 3 T cell receptor beta chains in this list originate from one sample, sequenced in a study of CD8 T cells in Susac syndrome. Random-hexamer reverse transcription was applied to roughly 0.5 to 1 ug RNA. A single record per CDR3 protein comes from TCRdb applying MiXCR to the immunoSEQ multiplex PCR reads. The table has about 200,000 distinct CDR3 sequences, 85% to 95% seen once. The sample comprised CD4+ T cells from PBMCs. The origin of the receptors is a human donor in good health.

The chain couples TRBV12-3 or TRBV12-4 to TRBJ2-7; D unresolved. This CDR3 is 11 amino acids long. Trimming removed 3 bases at V and 4 bases at J, with 4 bases between. CDR3 nucleotide sequence: TGTGCCAGCAGTTTGGGTTACGAGCAGTACTTC. Translated, it gives CASSLGYEQYF.

V and J are TRBV19 and TRBJ1-5; D uncertain. Between the trimmed V and J ends, which lost 5 bases and 4 bases, there was a span of 18 bases. The V gene's germline CDR1 is LNHDA and CDR2 SQIVND (reference sequence). This CDR3 is 16 amino acids long. CDR3 sequence (DNA): TGTGCCAGTAGTTATAGCCACGGCAGCTTTAATCAGCCCCAGCATTTT. Residues: CASSYSHGSFNQPQHF.

CDR3 DNA sequence: TGTGCCTGGGCCCAGGCCAACGTCCTGACTTTC. The encoded protein is CAWAQANVLTF. The V call is TRBV30, the J call TRBJ2-6; D gene uncertain. The CDR3 contains 11 residues. The V and J ends lost 5 bases and 6 bases respectively, with 5 bases between them. Germline assignment: CDR1 GTSNPN and CDR2 SVGIG (reference sequence).